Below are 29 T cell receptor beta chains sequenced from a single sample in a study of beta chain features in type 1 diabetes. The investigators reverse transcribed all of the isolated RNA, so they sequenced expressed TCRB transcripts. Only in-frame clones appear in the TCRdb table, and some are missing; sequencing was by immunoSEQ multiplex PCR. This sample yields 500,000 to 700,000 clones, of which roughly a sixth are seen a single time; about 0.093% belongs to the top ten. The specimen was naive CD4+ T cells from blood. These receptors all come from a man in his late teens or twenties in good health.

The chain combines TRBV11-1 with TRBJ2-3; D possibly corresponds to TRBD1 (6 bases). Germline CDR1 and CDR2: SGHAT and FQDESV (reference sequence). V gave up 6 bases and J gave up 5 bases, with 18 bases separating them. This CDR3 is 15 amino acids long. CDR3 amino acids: CASSRTLSRGDTQYF. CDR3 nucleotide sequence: TGTGCCAGCAGTAGGACTCTATCCAGGGGAGATACGCAGTATTTT.

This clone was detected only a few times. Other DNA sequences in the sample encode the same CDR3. The CDR3 spells CASSQDGRNTEAFF. DNA of the CDR3: TGCGCCAGCAGCCAAGATGGCAGGAACACTGAAGCTTTCTTT. This sequence joins TRBV4-3 and TRBJ1-1; no clear D. Trimming shortened V by 0 bases and J by 1 base, and 6 bases separated the two germline ends. CDR3 length equals 14 residues. Germline V gives CDR1 LGHNA, CDR2 YSLEER.

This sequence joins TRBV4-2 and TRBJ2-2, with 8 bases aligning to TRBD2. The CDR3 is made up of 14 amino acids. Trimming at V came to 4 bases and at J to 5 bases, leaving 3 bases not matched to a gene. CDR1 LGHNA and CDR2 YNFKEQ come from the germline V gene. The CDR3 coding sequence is TGTGCCAGCAGCCGAGAGCGGGGGACCGGGGAGCTGTTTTTT. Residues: CASSRERGTGELFF.

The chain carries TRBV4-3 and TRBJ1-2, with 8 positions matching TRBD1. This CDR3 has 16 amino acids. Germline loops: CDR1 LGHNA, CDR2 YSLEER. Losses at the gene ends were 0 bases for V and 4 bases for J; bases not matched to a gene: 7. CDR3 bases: TGCGCCAGCAGCCAAGAGGAAACAGGGGGTCTCTATGGCTACACCTTC. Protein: CASSQEETGGLYGYTF.

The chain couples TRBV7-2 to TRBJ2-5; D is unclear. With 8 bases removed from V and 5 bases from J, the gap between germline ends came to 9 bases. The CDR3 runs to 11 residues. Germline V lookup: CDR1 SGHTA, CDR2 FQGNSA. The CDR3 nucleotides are TGTGCCAGCCGTAGGGATGAGACCCAGTACTTC. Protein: CASRRDETQYF.

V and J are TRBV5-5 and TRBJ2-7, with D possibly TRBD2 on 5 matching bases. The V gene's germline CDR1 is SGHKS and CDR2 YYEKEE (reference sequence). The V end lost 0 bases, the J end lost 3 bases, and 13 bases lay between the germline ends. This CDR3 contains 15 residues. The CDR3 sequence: CASSLERGSIYEQYF. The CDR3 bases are TGTGCCAGCAGCTTGGAACGGGGTTCCATCTACGAGCAGTACTTC. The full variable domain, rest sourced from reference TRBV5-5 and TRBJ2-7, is DAGVTQSPTHLIKTRGQQVTLRCSPISGHKSVSWYQQVLGQGPQFIFQYYEKEERGRGNFPDRFSARQFPNYSSELNVNALLLGDSALYLCASSLERGSIYEQYFGPGTRLTVT.

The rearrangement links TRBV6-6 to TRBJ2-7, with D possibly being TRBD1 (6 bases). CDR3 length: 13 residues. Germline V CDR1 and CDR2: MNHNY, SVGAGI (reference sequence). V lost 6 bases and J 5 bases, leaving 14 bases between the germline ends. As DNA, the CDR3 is TGTGCCAGCAGCGCCTACGACAGGAACGAGCAGTACTTC. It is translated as CASSAYDRNEQYF.

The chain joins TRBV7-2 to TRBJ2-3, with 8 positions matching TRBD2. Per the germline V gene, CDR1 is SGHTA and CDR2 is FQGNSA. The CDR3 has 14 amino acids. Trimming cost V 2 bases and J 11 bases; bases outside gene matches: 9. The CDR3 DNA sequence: TGTGCCAGCAGCTTATTTCTTGGGACTAGGGAGCAGTATTTT. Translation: CASSLFLGTREQYF.

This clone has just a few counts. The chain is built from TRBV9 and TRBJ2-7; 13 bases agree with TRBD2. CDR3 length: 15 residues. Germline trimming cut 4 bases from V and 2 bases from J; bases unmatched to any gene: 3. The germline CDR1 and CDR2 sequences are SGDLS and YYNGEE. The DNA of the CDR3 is TGTGCCAGCAGCTCAGGACTAGCGGGAGCCTACGAGCAGTACTTC. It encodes CASSSGLAGAYEQYF. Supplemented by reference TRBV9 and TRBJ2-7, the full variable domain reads DSGVTQTPKHLITATGQRVTLRCSPRSGDLSVYWYQQSLDQGLQFLIQYYNGEERAKGNILERFSAQQFPDLHSELNLSSLELGDSALYFCASSSGLAGAYEQYFGPGTRLTVT.

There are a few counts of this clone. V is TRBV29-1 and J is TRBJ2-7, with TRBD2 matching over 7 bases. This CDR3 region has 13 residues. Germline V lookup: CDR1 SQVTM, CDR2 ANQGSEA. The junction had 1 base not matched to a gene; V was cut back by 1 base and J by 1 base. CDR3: CSVEGGGSYEQYF. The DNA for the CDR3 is TGCAGCGTTGAAGGGGGAGGGTCCTACGAGCAGTACTTC.

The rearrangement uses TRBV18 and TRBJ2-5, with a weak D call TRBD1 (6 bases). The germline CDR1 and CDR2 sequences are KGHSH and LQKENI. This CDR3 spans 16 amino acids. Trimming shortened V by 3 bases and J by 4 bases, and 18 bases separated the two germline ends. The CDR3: CASSPILGAQGETQYF. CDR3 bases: TGTGCCAGCTCACCCATTCTGGGGGCGCAGGGAGAGACCCAGTACTTC.

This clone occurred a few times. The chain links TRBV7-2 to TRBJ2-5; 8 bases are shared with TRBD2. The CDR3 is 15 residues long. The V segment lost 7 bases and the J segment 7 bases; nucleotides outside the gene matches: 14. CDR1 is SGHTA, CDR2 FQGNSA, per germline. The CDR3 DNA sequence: TGTGCCAGCAACCCGGGGGGGACCCGCGGTGGGACCCAGTACTTC. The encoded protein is CASNPGGTRGGTQYF. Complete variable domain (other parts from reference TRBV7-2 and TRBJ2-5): GAGVSQSPSNKVTEKGKDVELRCDPISGHTALYWYRQSLGQGLEFLIYFQGNSAPDKSGLPSDRFSAERTGGSVSTLTIQRTQQEDSAVYLCASNPGGTRGGTQYFGPGTRLLVL.

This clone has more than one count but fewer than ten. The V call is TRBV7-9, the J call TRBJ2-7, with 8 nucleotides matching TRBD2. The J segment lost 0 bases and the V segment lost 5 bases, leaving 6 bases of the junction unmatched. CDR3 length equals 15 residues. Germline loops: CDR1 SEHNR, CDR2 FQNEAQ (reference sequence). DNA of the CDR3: TGTGCCAGCAGCCCTTCCGCGGGGGGCTCCTACGAGCAGTACTTC. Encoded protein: CASSPSAGGSYEQYF. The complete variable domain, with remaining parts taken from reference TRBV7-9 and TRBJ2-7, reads DTGVSQNPRHKITKRGQNVTFRCDPISEHNRLYWYRQTLGQGPEFLTYFQNEAQLEKSRLLSDRFSAERPKGSFSTLEIQRTEQGDSAMYLCASSPSAGGSYEQYFGPGTRLTVT.

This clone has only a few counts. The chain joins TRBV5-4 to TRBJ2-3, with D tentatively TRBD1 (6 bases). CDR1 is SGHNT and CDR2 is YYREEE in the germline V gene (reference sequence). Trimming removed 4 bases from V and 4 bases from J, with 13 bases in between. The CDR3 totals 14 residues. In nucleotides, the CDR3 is TGTGCCAGCAGCACCCACAGGGCCCCAGATACGCAGTATTTT. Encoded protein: CASSTHRAPDTQYF.

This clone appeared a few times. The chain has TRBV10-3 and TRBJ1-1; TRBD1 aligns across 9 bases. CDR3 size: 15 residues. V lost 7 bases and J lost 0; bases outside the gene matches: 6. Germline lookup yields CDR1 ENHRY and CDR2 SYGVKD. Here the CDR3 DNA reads TGTGCCATCAAAACAGGGGGCAGTTTGAACACTGAAGCTTTCTTT. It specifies CAIKTGGSLNTEAFF.

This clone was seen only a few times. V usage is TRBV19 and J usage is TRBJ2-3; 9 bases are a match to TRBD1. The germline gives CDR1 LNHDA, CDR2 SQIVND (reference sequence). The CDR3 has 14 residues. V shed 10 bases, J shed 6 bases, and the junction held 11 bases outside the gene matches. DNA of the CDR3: TGTGCCACGGTTTTGACAGGGGGAAGCGATACGCAGTATTTT. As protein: CATVLTGGSDTQYF.

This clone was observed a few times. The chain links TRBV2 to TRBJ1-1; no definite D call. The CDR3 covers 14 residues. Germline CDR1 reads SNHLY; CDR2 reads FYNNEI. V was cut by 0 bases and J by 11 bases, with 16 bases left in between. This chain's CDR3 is CASSEALVSGRAFF. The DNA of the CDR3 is TGTGCCAGCAGTGAAGCTCTGGTGTCTGGGAGGGCTTTCTTT.

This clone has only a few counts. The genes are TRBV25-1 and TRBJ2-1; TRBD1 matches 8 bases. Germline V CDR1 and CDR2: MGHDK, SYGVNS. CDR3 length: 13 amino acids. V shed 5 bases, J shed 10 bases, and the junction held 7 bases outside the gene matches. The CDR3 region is CASSTPGGLEQFF. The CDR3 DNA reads TGTGCCAGCAGTACTCCAGGGGGCTTAGAGCAGTTCTTC.

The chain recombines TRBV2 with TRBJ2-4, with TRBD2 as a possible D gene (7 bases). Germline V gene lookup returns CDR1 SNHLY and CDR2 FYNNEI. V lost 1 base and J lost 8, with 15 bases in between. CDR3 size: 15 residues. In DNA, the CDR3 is TGTGCCAGCAGTGAAGAAACAGGGAGGGGGTACATTCAGTACTTC. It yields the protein CASSEETGRGYIQYF.

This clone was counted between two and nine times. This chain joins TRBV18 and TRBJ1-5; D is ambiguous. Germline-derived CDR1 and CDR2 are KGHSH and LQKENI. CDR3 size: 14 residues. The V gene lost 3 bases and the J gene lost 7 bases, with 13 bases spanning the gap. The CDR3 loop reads CASSPFEVGQPQHF. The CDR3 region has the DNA TGTGCCAGCTCACCGTTTGAAGTAGGCCAGCCCCAGCATTTT.

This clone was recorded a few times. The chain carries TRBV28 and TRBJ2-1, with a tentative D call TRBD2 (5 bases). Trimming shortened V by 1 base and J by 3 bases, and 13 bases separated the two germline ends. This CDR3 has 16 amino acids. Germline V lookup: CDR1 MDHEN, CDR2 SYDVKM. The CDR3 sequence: CASSLFSGKLYNEQFF. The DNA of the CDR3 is TGTGCCAGCAGTTTATTTTCGGGAAAACTCTACAATGAGCAGTTCTTC.

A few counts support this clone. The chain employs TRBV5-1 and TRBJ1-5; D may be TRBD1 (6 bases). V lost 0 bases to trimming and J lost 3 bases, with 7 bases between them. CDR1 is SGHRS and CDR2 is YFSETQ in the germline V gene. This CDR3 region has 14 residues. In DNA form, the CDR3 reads TGCGCCAGCAGCTTGGAGGGGGTCAATCAGCCCCAGCATTTT. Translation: CASSLEGVNQPQHF. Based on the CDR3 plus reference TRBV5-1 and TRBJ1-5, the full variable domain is KAGVTQTPRYLIKTRGQQVTLSCSPISGHRSVSWYQQTPGQGLQFLFEYFSETQRNKGNFPGRFSGRQFSNSRSEMNVSTLELGDSALYLCASSLEGVNQPQHFGDGTRLSIL.

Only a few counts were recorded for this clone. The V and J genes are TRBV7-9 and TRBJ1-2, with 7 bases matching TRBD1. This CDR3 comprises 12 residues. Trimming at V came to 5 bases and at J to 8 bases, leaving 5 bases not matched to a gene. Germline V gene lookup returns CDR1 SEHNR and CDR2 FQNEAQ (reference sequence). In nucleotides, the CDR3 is TGTGCCAGCAGCGTACAGGGGTACGGCTACACCTTC. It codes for CASSVQGYGYTF. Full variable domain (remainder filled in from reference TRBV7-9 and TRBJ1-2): DTGVSQNPRHKITKRGQNVTFRCDPISEHNRLYWYRQTLGQGPEFLTYFQNEAQLEKSRLLSDRFSAERPKGSFSTLEIQRTEQGDSAMYLCASSVQGYGYTFGSGTRLTVV.

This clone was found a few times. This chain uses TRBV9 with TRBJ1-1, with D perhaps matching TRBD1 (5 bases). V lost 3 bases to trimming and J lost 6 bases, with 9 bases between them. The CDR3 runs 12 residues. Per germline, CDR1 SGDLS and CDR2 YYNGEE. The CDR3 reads CASSAPRAEAFF. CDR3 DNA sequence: TGTGCCAGCAGCGCCCCCAGGGCTGAAGCTTTCTTT.

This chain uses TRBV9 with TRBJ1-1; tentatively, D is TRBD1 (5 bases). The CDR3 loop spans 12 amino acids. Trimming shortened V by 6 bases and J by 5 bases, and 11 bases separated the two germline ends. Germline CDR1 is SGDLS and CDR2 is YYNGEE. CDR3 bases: TGTGCCAGCATGGTCTGGGGGACTGAAGCTTTCTTT. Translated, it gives CASMVWGTEAFF. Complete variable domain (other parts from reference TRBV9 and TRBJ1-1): DSGVTQTPKHLITATGQRVTLRCSPRSGDLSVYWYQQSLDQGLQFLIQYYNGEERAKGNILERFSAQQFPDLHSELNLSSLELGDSALYFCASMVWGTEAFFGQGTRLTVV.

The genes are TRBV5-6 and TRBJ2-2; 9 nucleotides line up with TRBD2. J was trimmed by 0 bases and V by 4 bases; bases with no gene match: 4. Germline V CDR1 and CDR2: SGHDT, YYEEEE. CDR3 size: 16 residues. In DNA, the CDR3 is TGTGCCAGCAGCCGGCGACTAGCGGCGAACACCGGGGAGCTGTTTTTT. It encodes CASSRRLAANTGELFF.

The CDR3 DNA is TGTGCCTGGTCCGGGACAGGGGAACGCGTTCACACCTTC. As protein: CAWSGTGERVHTF. This sequence joins TRBV30 and TRBJ1-2; 10 nucleotides line up with TRBD1. Germline values: CDR1 GTSNPN, CDR2 SVGIG (reference sequence). V trimming: 5 bases; J trimming: 12 bases; junction bases outside the gene matches: 12. The CDR3 totals 13 residues.

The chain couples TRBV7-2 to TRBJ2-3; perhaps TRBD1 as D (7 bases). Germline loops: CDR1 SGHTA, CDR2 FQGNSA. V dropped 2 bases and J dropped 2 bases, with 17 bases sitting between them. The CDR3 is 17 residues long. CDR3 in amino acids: CASSLLFAGQLTDTQYF. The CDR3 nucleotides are TGTGCCAGCAGCTTATTGTTCGCGGGACAGCTCACAGATACGCAGTATTTT.

CDR3 in amino acids: CSGWNRGSTEAFF. In nucleotides, the CDR3 is TGCAGCGGGTGGAACAGGGGTAGCACTGAAGCTTTCTTT. This chain joins TRBV29-1 and TRBJ1-1, with 7 bases matching TRBD1. CDR1 and CDR2 (germline): SQVTM, ANQGSEA. The V and J ends lost 7 bases and 4 bases, in that order; junction bases with no gene match: 9. The CDR3 length is 13 residues. Together with reference TRBV29-1 and TRBJ1-1, the CDR3 gives the full variable domain: SAVISQKPSRDICQRGTSLTIQCQVDSQVTMMFWYRQQPGQSLTLIATANQGSEATYESGFVIDKFPISRPNLTFSTLTVSNMSPEDSSIYLCSGWNRGSTEAFFGQGTRLTVV.